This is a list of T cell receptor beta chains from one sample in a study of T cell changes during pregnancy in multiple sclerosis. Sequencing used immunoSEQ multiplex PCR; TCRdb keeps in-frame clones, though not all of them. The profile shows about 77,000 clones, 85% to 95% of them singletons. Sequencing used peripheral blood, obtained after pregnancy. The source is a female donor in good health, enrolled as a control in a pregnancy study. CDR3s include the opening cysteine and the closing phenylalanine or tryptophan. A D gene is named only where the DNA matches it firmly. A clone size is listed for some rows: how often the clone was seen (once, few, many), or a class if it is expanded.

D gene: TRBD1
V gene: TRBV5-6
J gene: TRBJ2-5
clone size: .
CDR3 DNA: TGTGCCAGCAGCAGAAGGACAGGGAGTGAGACCCAGTACTTC
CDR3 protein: CASSRRTGSETQYF

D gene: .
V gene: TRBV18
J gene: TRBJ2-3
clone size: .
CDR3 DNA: TGTGCCAGCCATCCACCAGGGGGGATTGATACGCAGTATTTT
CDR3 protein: CASHPPGGIDTQYF

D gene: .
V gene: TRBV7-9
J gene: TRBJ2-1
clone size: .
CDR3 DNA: TGTGCCAGCAGCTCTAACAGGGTAGATGAGCAGTTCTTC
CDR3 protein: CASSSNRVDEQFF

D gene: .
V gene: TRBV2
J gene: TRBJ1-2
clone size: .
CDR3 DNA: TGTGCCAGCAGTTTCCGTGCCGGGGGCTATGGCTACACCTTC
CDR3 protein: CASSFRAGGYGYTF

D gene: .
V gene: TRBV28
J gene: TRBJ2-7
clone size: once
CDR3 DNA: TGTGCCAGCAGTTTCGGCGGAAGCAAGTACGAGCAGTACTTC
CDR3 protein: CASSFGGSKYEQYF

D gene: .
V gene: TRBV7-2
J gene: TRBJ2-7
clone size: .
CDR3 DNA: TGTGCCAGCAGCTTACAGGGAAACTACGAGCAGTACTTC
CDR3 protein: CASSLQGNYEQYF

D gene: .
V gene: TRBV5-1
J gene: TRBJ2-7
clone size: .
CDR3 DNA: TGCGCCAGCAGCTCTGACATCTTATCCTACGAGCAGTACTTC
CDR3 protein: CASSSDILSYEQYF

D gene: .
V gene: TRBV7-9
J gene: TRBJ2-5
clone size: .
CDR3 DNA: TGTGCCAGCAGCGCAGGGGGGCCGAAGGAGACCCAGTACTTC
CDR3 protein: CASSAGGPKETQYF

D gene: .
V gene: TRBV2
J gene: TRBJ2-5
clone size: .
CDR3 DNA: TGTGCCAGCAGTGATGGGCCAGATTGGTACCAAGAGACCCAGTACTTC
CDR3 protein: CASSDGPDWYQETQYF

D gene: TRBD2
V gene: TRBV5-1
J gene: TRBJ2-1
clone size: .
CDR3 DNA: TGCGCCAGCAGCCCGACTTTTTCCGGGACTAGTTACAATGAGCAGTTCTTC
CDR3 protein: CASSPTFSGTSYNEQFF

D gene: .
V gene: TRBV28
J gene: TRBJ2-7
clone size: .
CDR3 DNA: TGTGCCAGCAGTTCCCAGGTATACGAGCAGTACTTC
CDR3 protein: CASSSQVYEQYF

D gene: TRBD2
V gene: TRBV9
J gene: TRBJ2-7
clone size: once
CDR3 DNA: TGTGCCAGCAGCGTAGAGGCTAGCGGGGCCCACGAGCAGTACTTC
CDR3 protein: CASSVEASGAHEQYF

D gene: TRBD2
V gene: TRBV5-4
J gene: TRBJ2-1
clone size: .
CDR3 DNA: TGTGCCAGCAGCGGCGGACTAGAGATCTACAATGAGCAGTTCTTC
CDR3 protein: CASSGGLEIYNEQFF

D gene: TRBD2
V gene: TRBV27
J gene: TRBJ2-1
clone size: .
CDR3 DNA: TGTGCCAGCAGTCCTTGGACTAGCTCCTACAATGAGCAGTTCTTC
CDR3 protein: CASSPWTSSYNEQFF

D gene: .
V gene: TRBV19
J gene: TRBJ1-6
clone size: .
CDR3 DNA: TGTGCCAGTAGTATAGAAAGCGGAGGAAAGACACCCCTCCACTTT
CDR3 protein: CASSIESGGKTPLHF

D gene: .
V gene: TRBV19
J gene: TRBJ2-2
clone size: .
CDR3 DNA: TGTGCCAGTAGTATAGTCCAGACTAAGAACACCGGGGAGCTGTTTTTT
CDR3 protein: CASSIVQTKNTGELFF